This TCR beta chain comes out of a study of blood T cells in healthy people across ages. Regarding the study as a whole: Investigators treated diversity estimates from one million T cells as underestimates.

The second PCR ran roughly 6 to 11 cycles with a sample-barcoded 5' primer and J-beta primers. Each cDNA molecule received a tag from a template-switch adaptor that had 12 random nucleotides. TCRdb re-called the 5' RACE reads with MiXCR, one entry per CDR3 protein. Of hundreds of thousands of distinct CDR3 sequences in the sample, over 40% were seen once. Details on this clonotype: What it binds is unknown.

The sample was blood. The receptor was derived from an elderly woman in good health.

The CDR3 nucleotides read TGCGCCAGCACGCCATCAGGGGCCAAAAACATTCAGTACTTC. Its protein product is CASTPSGAKNIQYF. The chain recombines TRBV10-2 with TRBJ2-4; D is perhaps TRBD1 (5 bases). The V end lost 7 bases, the J end lost 1 base, and 11 bases lay between the germline ends. Germline assignment: CDR1 WSHSY and CDR2 SAAADI. CDR3 length: 14 amino acids.